This passage covers 21 T cell receptor beta chains from one sample sequenced in a study of Ad26.COV2.S vaccination and SARS-CoV-2 variants. Sequencing used immunoSEQ multiplex PCR; TCRdb keeps in-frame clones, though not all of them. The sample includes 400,000 or so clones, 75% to 90% of them seen just once. Described treatment: some 20 received Ad26.COV2.S at low or high dose, single or two shots; about 5 received placebo; per-sample allocation not given. Sampling occurred on day 63 after the first vaccine or placebo injection. Material: peripheral blood, obtained in a trial of Ad26.COV2.S vaccine versus placebo. The source of these receptors is a person between 18 and 59 years old who received the Ad26.COV2.S COVID-19 vaccine or a placebo.

The chain links TRBV30 to TRBJ2-7, with 8 nucleotides matching TRBD2. Germline lookup yields CDR1 GTSNPN and CDR2 SVGIG (reference sequence). This CDR3 spans 14 amino acids. With 4 bases clipped from V and 1 base from J, the junction kept 6 bases outside the gene matches. The CDR3 nucleotides are TGTGCCTGGACAGGCGGGGGGATATCCTACGAGCAGTACTTC. Amino acids: CAWTGGGISYEQYF. Filled out from reference TRBV30 and TRBJ2-7, the complete variable domain reads SQTIHQWPATLVQPVGSPLSLECTVEGTSNPNLYWYRQAAGRGLQLLFYSVGIGQISSEVPQNLSASRPQDRQFILSSKKLLLSDSGFYLCAWTGGGISYEQYFGPGTRLTVT.

The chain combines TRBV11-3 with TRBJ1-2; the match to TRBD1 covers 8 bases. This CDR3 spans 16 amino acids. Looked up from germline, CDR1 is SGHNT and CDR2 is YENEEA. J was trimmed by 7 bases and V by 5 bases; bases with no gene match: 15. The CDR3 region is CASSNNTGGSFAGYTF. CDR3 coding DNA: TGTGCCAGCAGCAATAATACAGGGGGGAGTTTTGCTGGCTACACCTTC.

This chain joins TRBV5-4 and TRBJ2-5; 8 bases align to TRBD1. Germline-derived CDR1 and CDR2 are SGHNT and YYREEE (reference sequence). The V and J ends lost 3 bases and 4 bases, in that order; junction bases with no gene match: 5. The CDR3 spans 14 residues. The CDR3 bases are TGTGCCAGCAGCTACGGACAGGGCGCAGAGACCCAGTACTTC. Its translation: CASSYGQGAETQYF.

This chain connects TRBV30 to TRBJ2-3; a weak D match, TRBD2 (6 bases). V lost 4 bases and J lost 1, with 12 bases in between. The CDR3 runs 14 residues. Germline loops: CDR1 GTSNPN, CDR2 SVGIG (reference sequence). The CDR3, as DNA: TGTGCCTGGACGCGGGGAGGAGGCACAGATACGCAGTATTTT. This encodes CAWTRGGGTDTQYF.

The CDR3 DNA follows: TGTGCCAGTAGTATAGCCGGGTCGCCAAACACTGAAGCTTTCTTT. Translation: CASSIAGSPNTEAFF. The chain joins TRBV19 to TRBJ1-1; no definite D call. The V gene's germline CDR1 is LNHDA and CDR2 SQIVND (reference sequence). The CDR3 runs 15 residues. V was cut by 1 base and J by 2 bases, with 11 bases left in between.

The V call is TRBV7-2, the J call TRBJ2-7; D may be TRBD1 or TRBD2 (5 bases each). Per germline, CDR1 SGHTA and CDR2 FQGNSA. The CDR3 sequence is 15 residues long. V lost 2 bases and J lost 2, with 13 bases in between. The CDR3 DNA follows: TGTGCCAGCAGCTTACGGGGTGGGACGGCCTACGAGCAGTACTTC. Its protein is CASSLRGGTAYEQYF.

There are a few counts of this clone. The genes are TRBV2 and TRBJ1-6; D unclear. The CDR3 is made up of 14 amino acids. V lost 7 bases to trimming and J lost 7 bases, with 14 bases between them. Germline lookup yields CDR1 SNHLY and CDR2 FYNNEI. CDR3: CASNSAQLNSPLHF. Here the CDR3 DNA reads TGTGCCAGCAATTCGGCGCAGCTCAATTCACCCCTCCACTTT.

The genes are TRBV3-1 (or the pseudogene TRBV3-2) and TRBJ2-2; D remains ambiguous. The CDR3 consists of 12 residues. V lost 1 base to trimming and J lost 7 bases, with 4 bases between them. Germline-derived CDR1 and CDR2 are LGHDT and YNNKEL (reference sequence). The CDR3, as DNA: TGTGCCAGCAGCCAAGTGCACGGGGAGCTGTTTTTT. This translates into CASSQVHGELFF.

The CDR3 nucleotides read TGTGCCAGTAGTAGATCCGGATATAGCAATCAGCCCCAGCATTTT. Translated: CASSRSGYSNQPQHF. V gene TRBV19 combines with J gene TRBJ1-5; D unclear. This CDR3 comprises 15 residues. In germline, CDR1 is LNHDA, CDR2 SQIVND (reference sequence). Trimming took off 4 bases at V and 0 bases at J, with 10 bases between the two ends.

V is TRBV12-3 or TRBV12-4 and J is TRBJ2-1, with TRBD1 matching over 9 bases. V lost 7 bases and J lost 16; bases outside the gene matches: 8. This CDR3 spans 11 amino acids. CDR3 DNA: TGTGCCAGCACCCTCGGGACAGGGACTTTCTTC. Protein product: CASTLGTGTFF.

This chain connects TRBV2 to TRBJ2-3, with D tentatively TRBD1 or TRBD2 (6 bases each). Germline loops: CDR1 SNHLY, CDR2 FYNNEI. Deletions cut 4 bases from V and 3 bases from J, with 11 bases between. This CDR3 has 14 residues. The CDR3 here is CASSGGAWTDTQYF. The CDR3 DNA reads TGTGCCAGCAGTGGGGGGGCCTGGACAGATACGCAGTATTTT.

On this clone itself: The same CDR3 can be traced to other DNA sequences in this sample. V gene TRBV7-9 combines with J gene TRBJ1-1, with a tentative D call TRBD1 (6 bases). The germline V gene encodes CDR1 SEHNR and CDR2 FQNEAQ (reference sequence). V was pared by 5 bases and J by 1 base, with 11 bases between. The CDR3 is 14 residues long. The CDR3 bases are TGTGCCAGCAGCCCTACAGGGTCGAACACTGAAGCTTTCTTT. Translated, it gives CASSPTGSNTEAFF.

CDR3 coding DNA: TGCGCCAGCAGCCAAGATAGGGCCCAAAGACCGGGGGGGCGACACAATGAGCAGTTCTTC. Amino acids: CASSQDRAQRPGGRHNEQFF. The chain carries TRBV4-3 and TRBJ2-1; TRBD2 matches 8 bases. The V gene's germline CDR1 is LGHNA and CDR2 YSLEER. This CDR3 is built from 20 residues. J was trimmed by 5 bases and V by 0 bases; bases with no gene match: 18.

The gene calls are TRBV6-5 and TRBJ1-2; D might be TRBD1 (6 bases). The V gene's germline CDR1 is MNHEY and CDR2 SVGAGI. The length of the CDR3 is 12 residues. V lost 6 bases, J lost 4 bases, and 9 bases lay in between. The CDR3 reads CASRDRLYGYTF. The CDR3 bases are TGTGCCAGCAGGGACAGACTCTATGGCTACACCTTC.

The chain recombines TRBV13 with TRBJ1-4; TRBD1 matches 7 bases. Germline CDR1 reads PRHDT; CDR2 reads FYEKMQ (reference sequence). J gave up 11 bases and V 6 bases, and 12 bases lay outside the gene matches. There are 14 residues in the CDR3. CDR3 DNA: TGTGCCAGCAGTCCCGGGACAGCGCTTGACAAACTGTTTTTT. Its translation: CASSPGTALDKLFF.

This sequence joins TRBV11-2 and TRBJ1-3; weak D call: TRBD1 (5 bases). Germline loops: CDR1 SGHAT, CDR2 FQNNGV. V lost 2 bases, J lost 0 bases, and 11 bases lay in between. The CDR3 consists of 16 residues. As DNA, the CDR3 is TGTGCCAGCAGCTTAACACCGGGGCGCTCTGGAAACACCATATATTTT. This translates into CASSLTPGRSGNTIYF.

The chain couples TRBV5-8 to TRBJ2-3; 9 positions agree with TRBD2. The CDR3 runs to 17 residues. Germline values: CDR1 SGHTS, CDR2 YDEGEE. V lost 3 bases to trimming and J lost 0 bases; unmatched junction nucleotides: 8. DNA of the CDR3: TGTGCCAGCAGCTCCCCCCGCGGGGGGGATAGCACAGATACGCAGTATTTT. Translated, it gives CASSSPRGGDSTDTQYF.

The chain uses TRBV4-1 and TRBJ2-3; 16 positions match TRBD2. The trim removed 3 bases at V and 5 bases at J, leaving 5 bases unmatched. CDR3 length: 17 residues. From germline, CDR1 is MGHRA and CDR2 YSYEKL. The CDR3: CASSQGLAGGAEDTQYF. The CDR3 DNA reads as TGCGCCAGCAGCCAGGGACTAGCGGGGGGGGCTGAAGATACGCAGTATTTT.

The chain employs TRBV18 and TRBJ1-5; weak D call: TRBD1 (6 bases). The CDR3 spans 13 residues. The V gene's germline CDR1 is KGHSH and CDR2 LQKENI. Trimming pared 3 bases from V and 3 bases from J, leaving 6 bases between. This CDR3 reads CASSPGHNQPQHF. The CDR3 DNA sequence: TGTGCCAGCTCACCGGGACACAATCAGCCCCAGCATTTT.

Concerning this clone: The sample has other DNA sequences that encode this CDR3 too. V is TRBV11-2 and J is TRBJ2-7; TRBD2 is a possible D gene (6 bases). Trimming pared 5 bases from V and 3 bases from J, leaving 8 bases between. The CDR3 runs 12 residues. Germline CDR1 reads SGHAT; CDR2 reads FQNNGV. The DNA of the CDR3 is TGTGCCAGCAGCCTCGGGAGCTACGAGCAGTACTTC. Amino acid sequence: CASSLGSYEQYF.

The chain couples TRBV10-3 to TRBJ2-7; 8 bases align to TRBD2. Germline V CDR1 and CDR2: ENHRY, SYGVKD. The V segment lost 0 bases and the J segment 3 bases; nucleotides outside the gene matches: 4. CDR3 length: 15 amino acids. CDR3: CAISESGTRGYEQYF. The CDR3 DNA reads TGTGCCATCAGTGAGTCGGGGACTAGGGGCTACGAGCAGTACTTC.